This TCR beta chain comes out of a study of shared clonotypes between healthy human individuals. Unmatched junction bases numbered 13, after V lost 5 bases and J lost 2 bases. Germline V gives CDR1 SGHVS, CDR2 FQNEAQ. CDR3 length: 17 amino acids. Data came from immunoSEQ multiplex PCR; TCRdb stores just in-frame clones and leaves some out. The table lists 1,500,000 or so clones, about 98.5% of them singletons. This receptor was obtained from a young man in good health. The sample was naive CD4+ T cells sorted from blood. The subset here: CD45RA+ positively selected. The V gene is TRBV7-8, the J gene TRBJ2-5, with 8 bases aligning to TRBD2. The CDR3 nucleotides read TGTGCCAGCAGCGCCCGGGAGGGGGGTTGGGGGCAAGAGACCCAGTACTTC. It encodes CASSAREGGWGQETQYF.